The entry below describes one TCR beta chain. One end of the junction is discordant with germline, which a read error may explain. This record belongs to a study of blood T cell repertoires in COVID-19. In the study overall: PBMCs, B-cell-depleted T cells, or T cells were the source of the cDNA or gDNA that made up the material.

As handled by the study authors: Estimates of nucleated cell counts were drawn from the amplification of reference gene primers. Clones were sequenced by immunoSEQ multiplex PCR, and TCRdb holds only the in-frame ones, with some missing. Clone size and V and J calls were adopted from that table, with D and trimming inferred from the DNA. The profile shows some 250,000 clones, around 88% of them singletons. Germline V gene lookup returns CDR1 SSHAT and CDR2 FNYEAQ (reference sequence). The CDR3 loop spans 14 amino acids. The rearrangement joins TRBV7-7 to TRBJ2-1, with D uncertain. Sample: peripheral blood. The TCR was taken from a man aged 40-49 years with active or convalescent COVID-19. This CDR3 reads CASSLADSPWEQFF. CDR3 nucleotide sequence: TGTGCTAGCAGCTTAGCCGATAGCCCCTGGGAGCAGTTCTTC.